Presented here are 27 T cell receptor beta chains from one specimen sequenced in a study of early T cells in non-severe SARS-CoV-2 infection. From the 5' RACE reads, TCRdb called clonotypes with MiXCR, one entry per CDR3 protein. In the table there are tens of thousands of distinct CDR3 sequences, approximately 13% of which are singletons. Material: whole blood. The receptors stem from an adult who was a healthcare worker with PCR-confirmed SARS-CoV-2 infection or an uninfected control (not recorded which).

This clonotype came up many times. V usage is TRBV27 and J usage is TRBJ1-1; D is uncertain. The CDR3 sequence is 14 residues long. The V gene lost 2 bases and the J gene lost 1 base, with 8 bases spanning the gap. Germline values: CDR1 MNHEY, CDR2 SMNVEV (reference sequence). CDR3 region: CASSLLEKNTEAFF. CDR3 sequence (DNA): TGTGCCAGCAGTTTACTCGAAAAGAACACTGAAGCTTTCTTT.

V usage is TRBV6-5 and J usage is TRBJ1-2, with TRBD1 as a possible D gene (5 bases). From germline, CDR1 is MNHEY and CDR2 SVGAGI. CDR3 length: 16 residues. V shed 1 base and J shed 6 bases, with 18 bases lying between them. The DNA of the CDR3 is TGTGCCAGCAGTTACTACGGAGGCGGCAGGGAGAATGGCTACACCTTC. Translation: CASSYYGGGRENGYTF.

This clonotype was seen only a few times. CDR3 in amino acids: CAISESATNEKLFF. CDR3 nucleotides: TGTGCCATCAGTGAGAGTGCAACTAATGAAAAACTGTTTTTT. The chain employs TRBV10-3 and TRBJ1-4, with D unresolved. The CDR3 length is 14 residues. V was trimmed by 2 bases and J by 0 bases, leaving 4 bases between them. Germline CDR1 ENHRY, CDR2 SYGVKD.

The chain employs TRBV10-3 and TRBJ2-1; D remains unclear. The germline V gene has CDR1 ENHRY and CDR2 SYGVKD. The CDR3 covers 12 residues. V lost 4 bases to trimming and J lost 2 bases, with 3 bases between them. The CDR3 DNA reads as TGTGCCATCAGTGGGACCTACAATGAGCAGTTCTTC. It encodes CAISGTYNEQFF.

This clonotype occurred many times. V usage is TRBV11-2 and J usage is TRBJ1-4, with 8 bases that match TRBD1. The V gene end was trimmed by 2 bases and the J gene end by 6 bases; junction bases not matched to a gene: 17. Per the germline V gene, CDR1 is SGHAT and CDR2 is FQNNGV. CDR3 size: 19 residues. CDR3 bases: TGTGCCAGCAGCTTAAGTCAGGGGGCGGTAGGATTCAGGGATGAAAAACTGTTTTTT. It specifies CASSLSQGAVGFRDEKLFF. Full variable domain (rest looked up from reference TRBV11-2 and TRBJ1-4): EAGVAQSPRYKIIEKRQSVAFWCNPISGHATLYWYQQILGQGPKLLIQFQNNGVVDDSQLPKDRFSAERLKGVDSTLKIQPAKLEDSAVYLCASSLSQGAVGFRDEKLFFGSGTQLSVL.

This rearrangement joins TRBV12-3 or TRBV12-4 to TRBJ1-4; D is ambiguous. V gave up 4 bases and J gave up 7 bases, with 16 bases separating them. This CDR3 is 15 amino acids long. This CDR3 is CASSSGVSRGEKLFF. The CDR3 bases are TGTGCCAGCAGTTCCGGAGTAAGTCGCGGTGAAAAACTGTTTTTT.

This clonotype was detected ten times or more. CDR3 coding DNA: TGTGCCAGCAGCAGGGACAGGGAGGATGAGCAGTTCTTC. Translation gives CASSRDREDEQFF. The chain combines TRBV11-2 with TRBJ2-1; 9 bases line up with TRBD1. The CDR3 is 13 amino acids. Per germline, CDR1 SGHAT and CDR2 FQNNGV. V shed 5 bases and J 8 bases; nucleotides not matched to a gene: 4.

The sample holds many counts of this clonotype. The chain couples TRBV29-1 to TRBJ1-1, with D possibly matching TRBD1 (6 bases). V lost 4 bases and J lost 3, with 12 bases in between. CDR1 and CDR2 from the germline V gene are SQVTM and ANQGSEA. The CDR3 is 13 residues long. CDR3 residues: CSVGGGADTEAFF. In DNA, the CDR3 is TGCAGCGTTGGAGGGGGGGCTGACACTGAAGCTTTCTTT.

With regard to this clonotype: The junction departs from germline at one end; a sequencing error may be responsible. The chain couples TRBV7-8 to TRBJ1-1; 9 nucleotides agree with TRBD1. The CDR3 is 16 amino acids. Germline V gene sequence: CDR1 SGHVS, CDR2 FQNEAQ. CDR3 coding DNA: TGTGCCAACAGCCCCGGACAGGGGCGGGGGAAAACTGAAGCTTTCTTT. Protein product: CANSPGQGRGKTEAFF.

V gene TRBV7-2 combines with J gene TRBJ2-7; 8 bases align to TRBD1. V shed 4 bases and J 1 base; nucleotides not matched to a gene: 3. This CDR3 spans 14 amino acids. The germline V gene encodes CDR1 SGHTA and CDR2 FQGNSA. The CDR3 region has the DNA TGTGCCAGCAGCTCCCGGGACAGGTCCTACGAGCAGTACTTC. Its protein is CASSSRDRSYEQYF.

A few counts support this clonotype. V gene TRBV5-1 combines with J gene TRBJ2-5; D might be TRBD1 or TRBD2, each matching 5 bases. The CDR3 spans 14 residues. V was pared by 0 bases and J by 6 bases, with 12 bases between. The V gene's germline CDR1 is SGHRS and CDR2 YFSETQ. CDR3: CASSLVEGKKTQYF. The CDR3 region has the DNA TGCGCCAGCAGCTTGGTTGAGGGGAAAAAGACCCAGTACTTC.

This clonotype was seen at least ten times. The J gene is TRBJ2-2, the V gene TRBV2; D is perhaps TRBD1 (6 bases). Trimming shortened V by 7 bases and J by 6 bases, and 15 bases separated the two germline ends. The CDR3 loop spans 14 amino acids. Per germline, CDR1 SNHLY and CDR2 FYNNEI. Here the CDR3 DNA reads TGTGCCAGCAAGAAGAACAGGGACGCCGGGGAGCTGTTTTTT. Translating it yields CASKKNRDAGELFF.

This clonotype was counted a few times. The chain has TRBV12-3 or TRBV12-4 and TRBJ1-4; the D is unclear. With 5 bases removed from V and 0 bases from J, the gap between germline ends came to 10 bases. The CDR3 runs to 15 residues. CDR3 DNA: TGTGCCAGCAGTGCCGGGAGTACAACTAATGAAAAACTGTTTTTT. Translation gives CASSAGSTTNEKLFF.

There are a few counts of this clonotype. The chain recombines TRBV6-5 with TRBJ2-5, with 9 bases matching TRBD2. This CDR3 has 17 amino acids. After removal of 4 bases from V and 1 base from J, the junction contained 10 bases not matched to a gene. Germline-derived CDR1 and CDR2 are MNHEY and SVGAGI. CDR3 coding DNA: TGTGCCAGCAGTTTCGACCCCAAGCGGGAGGTCCAAGAGACCCAGTACTTC. Amino acids: CASSFDPKREVQETQYF.

In its sample, this clonotype was seen a few times. The chain carries TRBV20-1 and TRBJ1-5, with D perhaps matching TRBD1 (6 bases). Trimming stripped 0 bases from V and 4 bases from J, with 10 bases between. This CDR3 is 14 amino acids long. Germline-derived CDR1 and CDR2 are DFQATT and SNEGSKA (reference sequence). The CDR3 sequence: CSARDPTGNQPQHF. The CDR3 coding sequence is TGCAGTGCTAGAGATCCGACAGGAAATCAGCCCCAGCATTTT.

This clonotype was recorded a few times. This chain uses TRBV4-1 with TRBJ2-7; D is ambiguous. Trimming took off 3 bases at V and 4 bases at J, with 13 bases between the two ends. The CDR3 sequence is 14 residues long. Per the germline V gene, CDR1 is MGHRA and CDR2 is YSYEKL. The CDR3 loop reads CASSQALTRYEQYF. CDR3 bases: TGCGCCAGCAGCCAGGCCTTGACAAGATACGAGCAGTACTTC.

At least ten counts were recorded for this clonotype. The chain uses TRBV9 and TRBJ1-6; 9 bases match TRBD1. This CDR3 region has 16 residues. V was pared by 4 bases and J by 11 bases, with 13 bases of the junction left unmatched. The V gene's germline CDR1 is SGDLS and CDR2 YYNGEE. In DNA, the CDR3 is TGTGCCAGCAGCCCCCACAGGGGGCTTACAGTGGCACCCCTCCACTTT. Its translation: CASSPHRGLTVAPLHF.

There are many counts of this clonotype. This chain connects TRBV29-1 to TRBJ1-2; no reliable D call. The CDR3 is 10 residues long. Looked up from germline, CDR1 is SQVTM and CDR2 is ANQGSEA. Trimming took 6 bases from V and 4 from J, leaving 6 bases between them. CDR3 sequence reads: CSVDPYGYTF. DNA for the CDR3: TGCAGCGTAGACCCCTATGGCTACACCTTC.

This clonotype was detected once. V usage is TRBV10-3 and J usage is TRBJ1-4; D uncertain. Trimming cost V 5 bases and J 5 bases, with 9 bases left between them. The CDR3 consists of 13 residues. Germline-derived CDR1 and CDR2 are ENHRY and SYGVKD. CDR3 coding DNA: TGTGCCATCAGTCGGTACTCGAATGAAAAACTGTTTTTT. It codes for CAISRYSNEKLFF.

The chain links TRBV5-4 to TRBJ1-4, with D possibly being TRBD1 (5 bases). The V end lost 9 bases, the J end lost 7 bases, and 16 bases lay between the germline ends. Looked up from germline, CDR1 is SGHNT and CDR2 is YYREEE (reference sequence). The CDR3 runs 13 residues. The CDR3 coding sequence is TGTGCCAACCGAGGGGCTGAAGGTGAAAAACTGTTTTTT. Translation gives CANRGAEGEKLFF. The whole variable domain, filled in from reference TRBV5-4 and TRBJ1-4, reads ETGVTQSPTHLIKTRGQQVTLRCSSQSGHNTVSWYQQALGQGPQFIFQYYREEENGRGNFPPRFSGLQFPNYSSELNVNALELDDSALYLCANRGAEGEKLFFGSGTQLSVL.

The J gene is TRBJ2-3, the V gene TRBV11-2, with TRBD1 as a possible D gene (6 bases). The CDR3 spans 16 residues. V was clipped by 5 bases and J by 2 bases, with 17 bases between them. Germline CDR1 is SGHAT and CDR2 is FQNNGV. The CDR3 sequence is CASSPRDMPFTDTQYF. CDR3 DNA sequence: TGTGCCAGCAGCCCCCGGGACATGCCCTTCACAGATACGCAGTATTTT.

This chain links TRBV29-1 with TRBJ2-1, with D perhaps matching TRBD2 (6 bases). V was pared by 0 bases and J by 7 bases, with 7 bases between. The CDR3 spans 12 residues. Germline V CDR1 and CDR2: SQVTM, ANQGSEA. In DNA form, the CDR3 reads TGCAGCGTTGAAGATCGGGAGAATGAGCAGTTCTTC. This encodes CSVEDRENEQFF.

This clonotype has at least ten counts. The genes are TRBV11-3 and TRBJ2-3, with 10 bases matching TRBD2. The CDR3 extends over 14 amino acids. Germline V gene data show CDR1 as SGHNT and CDR2 as YENEEA. Unmatched junction bases numbered 3, after V lost 1 base and J lost 8 bases. The CDR3: CASSLVSSGSTQYF. The CDR3 bases are TGTGCCAGCAGCTTAGTTTCTAGCGGGAGTACGCAGTATTTT.

The table lists this clonotype with many counts. The V and J genes are TRBV7-6 and TRBJ2-2; 7 bases match TRBD2. V lost 2 bases, J lost 0 bases, and 3 bases stayed unmatched. Germline values: CDR1 SGHVS, CDR2 FNYEAQ. There are 16 residues in the CDR3. Here the CDR3 reads CASSLNGLANTGELFF. For the CDR3, the DNA is TGTGCCAGCAGCTTAAATGGACTAGCGAACACCGGGGAGCTGTTTTTT.

This clonotype was counted between two and nine times. The rearrangement links TRBV29-1 to TRBJ2-2; possibly TRBD1 for D (5 bases). The CDR3 length is 14 residues. Germline V CDR1 and CDR2: SQVTM, ANQGSEA. The V and J ends lost 5 bases and 5 bases respectively, with 15 bases between them. CDR3 loop: CSVFLQGKTGELFF. The DNA for the CDR3 is TGCAGCGTTTTCCTCCAGGGTAAAACCGGGGAGCTGTTTTTT.

This clonotype was found many times. This sequence joins TRBV2 and TRBJ2-7; 8 bases fit TRBD2. V shed 6 bases and J 4 bases; nucleotides not matched to a gene: 8. The CDR3 extends over 14 amino acids. The germline gives CDR1 SNHLY, CDR2 FYNNEI. The CDR3 is CASSLQTSAYEQYF. The DNA for the CDR3 is TGTGCCAGCAGCCTGCAGACTAGCGCGTACGAGCAGTACTTC.

In its sample, this clonotype was seen a few times. The CDR3 nucleotides read TGTGCCAGCTCACCACAGACAGGGTACGATGGCTACACCTTC. Translating gives CASSPQTGYDGYTF. The chain combines TRBV18 with TRBJ1-2; TRBD1 matches 7 bases. The J segment lost 6 bases and the V segment lost 1 base, leaving 5 bases of the junction unmatched. CDR3 size: 14 residues. Per the germline V gene, CDR1 is KGHSH and CDR2 is LQKENI.